This passage covers 25 T cell receptor beta chains from one sample sequenced in a study of T cell responses to AZD1222 COVID-19 vaccine. TCRdb's table, derived via immunoSEQ multiplex PCR, lists solely in-frame clones and lacks some. The profile shows 140,000 or so clones, 85% to 95% of them singletons. The sequences come from peripheral blood, collected after recovery from COVID-19. The receptors come from an adult who had recovered from COVID-19.

The V call is TRBV28, the J call TRBJ1-2; TRBD1 matches 9 bases. V lost 6 bases, J lost 5 bases, and 10 bases stayed unmatched. CDR3 length: 15 amino acids. The germline V gene encodes CDR1 MDHEN and CDR2 SYDVKM. The CDR3 region is CASSNRLGTGYGYTF. The CDR3 bases are TGTGCCAGCAGCAACCGACTCGGGACAGGGTATGGCTACACCTTC.

This chain connects TRBV5-6 to TRBJ2-1, with D perhaps assigned TRBD1 or TRBD2 (5 bases each). CDR1 and CDR2 (germline): SGHDT, YYEEEE. There are 16 residues in the CDR3. Deletions cut 5 bases from V and 5 bases from J, with 20 bases between. CDR3 region: CASREWDARRNNEQFF. CDR3 DNA: TGTGCCAGCAGGGAGTGGGACGCGCGACGGAACAATGAGCAGTTCTTC.

V and J are TRBV28 and TRBJ2-7; a possible D gene is TRBD1 (5 bases). There are 11 residues in the CDR3. From germline, CDR1 is MDHEN and CDR2 SYDVKM. V dropped 9 bases and J dropped 7 bases, with 13 bases sitting between them. DNA of the CDR3: TGTGCCAGTCTGCAGGGTGGAGAGCAGTACTTC. This sequence encodes CASLQGGEQYF.

The V gene is TRBV13, the J gene TRBJ2-7, with 11 bases fitting TRBD2. CDR1 is PRHDT and CDR2 is FYEKMQ in the germline V gene (reference sequence). After removal of 0 bases from V and 4 bases from J, the junction contained 8 bases not matched to a gene. The CDR3 is 17 residues long. The DNA for the CDR3 is TGTGCCAGCAGCTTAGGCCCAACTAGCGGGAGAGAATACGAGCAGTACTTC. Translation: CASSLGPTSGREYEQYF.

The J gene is TRBJ2-7, the V gene TRBV5-5; D is undetermined. Germline V lookup: CDR1 SGHKS, CDR2 YYEKEE (reference sequence). CDR3 length: 13 amino acids. Trimming took off 6 bases at V and 1 base at J, with 11 bases between the two ends. CDR3 coding DNA: TGTGCCAGCACCCTGTGGGGTTCCTACGAGCAGTACTTC. It yields the protein CASTLWGSYEQYF.

The chain has TRBV5-1 and TRBJ2-2, with no clear D. The CDR3 spans 14 residues. V dropped 4 bases and J dropped 6 bases, with 13 bases sitting between them. The germline CDR1 and CDR2 sequences are SGHRS and YFSETQ. CDR3 nucleotides: TGCGCCAGCAGCCCCCCGGTGGTTCCCGGGGAGCTGTTTTTT. Translated, it gives CASSPPVVPGELFF.

The J gene is TRBJ1-2, the V gene TRBV9; 7 nucleotides line up with TRBD1. V gave up 4 bases and J gave up 4 bases; unmatched junction bases: 19. The germline gives CDR1 SGDLS, CDR2 YYNGEE. CDR3 length equals 18 residues. The CDR3 is CASSPPTGTFADLYGYTF. CDR3 DNA: TGTGCCAGCAGCCCCCCGACAGGGACCTTTGCCGATCTCTATGGCTACACCTTC.

The chain carries TRBV6-5 and TRBJ2-7, with a weak D call TRBD1 (5 bases). V was pared by 0 bases and J by 2 bases, with 8 bases between. There are 14 residues in the CDR3. Germline CDR1 MNHEY, CDR2 SVGAGI. The CDR3 loop is CASSYSPGTYEQYF. In nucleotides, the CDR3 is TGTGCCAGCAGTTACTCGCCAGGGACCTACGAGCAGTACTTC.

V and J are TRBV7-8 and TRBJ2-7; D possibly corresponds to TRBD2 (5 bases). Germline V gene sequence: CDR1 SGHVS, CDR2 FQNEAQ. V was clipped by 3 bases and J by 2 bases, with 14 bases between them. There are 15 residues in the CDR3. The CDR3 coding sequence is TGTGCCAGCAGCTTTAAGCGGATTTACGCCTACGAGCAGTACTTC. It translates to CASSFKRIYAYEQYF. Using reference TRBV7-8 and TRBJ2-7 for the parts outside the CDR3, the full variable domain is GAGVSQSPRYKVAKRGQDVALRCDPISGHVSLFWYQQALGQGPEFLTYFQNEAQLDKSGLPSDRFFAERPEGSVSTLKIQRTQQEDSAVYLCASSFKRIYAYEQYFGPGTRLTVT.

The CDR3 sequence is CASSQLSLESNEQFF. Here the CDR3 DNA reads TGTGCCAGCAGCCAACTTTCACTAGAATCAAATGAGCAGTTCTTC. This rearrangement joins TRBV3-1 (or the pseudogene TRBV3-2) to TRBJ2-1, with D perhaps TRBD2 (5 bases). The CDR3 consists of 15 residues. The germline V gene has CDR1 LGHDT and CDR2 YNNKEL (reference sequence). Trimming cost V 2 bases and J 7 bases, with 15 bases left between them.

The rearrangement links TRBV18 to TRBJ1-1, with 7 bases matching TRBD1. CDR3 length equals 17 residues. Germline trimming cut 1 base from V and 5 bases from J; bases unmatched to any gene: 13. CDR1 and CDR2 (germline): KGHSH, LQKENI. CDR3 sequence: CASSPRGQALGGTEAFF. The CDR3 DNA reads as TGTGCCAGCTCACCACGTGGACAGGCTCTGGGGGGGACTGAAGCTTTCTTT.

The V call is TRBV4-1, the J call TRBJ2-7; D is uncertain. CDR1 and CDR2 (germline): MGHRA, YSYEKL. This CDR3 region has 14 residues. The ends were cut back, 4 bases at V and 5 bases at J, with 15 bases in the middle. The CDR3 sequence is CASSPFGYGHEQYF. The CDR3 region has the DNA TGCGCCAGCAGCCCTTTCGGGTACGGTCACGAGCAGTACTTC.

The chain combines TRBV3-1 (or the pseudogene TRBV3-2) with TRBJ1-4; D not certain. Looked up from germline, CDR1 is LGHDT and CDR2 is YNNKEL (reference sequence). V was pared by 1 base and J by 7 bases, with 13 bases between. This CDR3 is 15 amino acids long. CDR3 amino acids: CASSQAAGRGEKLFF. The CDR3, as DNA: TGTGCCAGCAGCCAAGCTGCCGGGCGGGGTGAAAAACTGTTTTTT.

This chain connects TRBV28 to TRBJ2-1, with 7 bases that match TRBD2. Germline CDR1 reads MDHEN; CDR2 reads SYDVKM. This CDR3 spans 15 amino acids. Losses at the gene ends were 8 bases for V and 4 bases for J; bases not matched to a gene: 11. The DNA for the CDR3 is TGTGCCAGCCTCCCGACTAGCTTAAAATACAATGAGCAGTTCTTC. It encodes CASLPTSLKYNEQFF.

This sequence joins TRBV7-2 and TRBJ2-1, with no clear D. V lost 1 base to trimming and J lost 2 bases, with 3 bases between them. The germline V gene encodes CDR1 SGHTA and CDR2 FQGNSA. The CDR3 has 13 residues. For the CDR3, the DNA is TGTGCCAGCAGCTTAGTGCCCTACAATGAGCAGTTCTTC. Translating gives CASSLVPYNEQFF.

The chain combines TRBV28 with TRBJ2-7; D call uncertain. Deletions cut 3 bases from V and 3 bases from J, with 6 bases between. This CDR3 spans 12 amino acids. Germline assignment: CDR1 MDHEN and CDR2 SYDVKM. CDR3 region: CASSFPLYEQYF. As DNA, the CDR3 is TGTGCCAGCAGTTTCCCTCTCTACGAGCAGTACTTC.

This chain links TRBV7-9 with TRBJ1-2; weak D call: TRBD1 (5 bases). Trimming shortened V by 2 bases and J by 4 bases, and 11 bases separated the two germline ends. The CDR3 totals 14 residues. Germline V CDR1 and CDR2: SEHNR, FQNEAQ (reference sequence). DNA for the CDR3: TGTGCCAGCAGCTTACTCGCGGGGCTCTATGGCTACACCTTC. This translates into CASSLLAGLYGYTF.

The chain recombines TRBV28 with TRBJ1-6; 7 nucleotides match TRBD1. Per the germline V gene, CDR1 is MDHEN and CDR2 is SYDVKM. The V gene end was trimmed by 5 bases and the J gene end by 7 bases; junction bases not matched to a gene: 14. This CDR3 region has 17 residues. The CDR3 reads CASSPPIDRAQNSPLHF. Written as DNA, the CDR3 is TGTGCCAGCAGTCCCCCCATTGACAGGGCCCAGAATTCACCCCTCCACTTT.

V is TRBV5-6 and J is TRBJ2-7, with 8 bases lining up with TRBD1. V dropped 2 bases and J dropped 5; count of bases not matched to a gene: 3. Germline V gives CDR1 SGHDT, CDR2 YYEEEE. The CDR3 runs 13 residues. CDR3 in DNA: TGTGCCAGCAGCTTCCAGGGGGCCGACGAGCAGTACTTC. Translation: CASSFQGADEQYF.

This chain links TRBV19 with TRBJ2-5; D may be TRBD1 (7 bases). CDR3 size: 13 residues. Trimming stripped 5 bases from V and 7 bases from J, with 14 bases between. Germline V gene lookup returns CDR1 LNHDA and CDR2 SQIVND (reference sequence). CDR3 bases: TGTGCCAGTAGTGGAGGGACAGCGGGGACCCAGTACTTC. It encodes CASSGGTAGTQYF.

The chain combines TRBV6-6 with TRBJ1-5; tentatively, D is TRBD1 (5 bases). The CDR3 contains 14 residues. V gave up 6 bases and J gave up 2 bases, with 11 bases separating them. Germline V gene data show CDR1 as MNHNY and CDR2 as SVGAGI (reference sequence). CDR3 bases: TGTGCCAGCAGGGCGGGGGACGGCAATCAGCCCCAGCATTTT. Its protein is CASRAGDGNQPQHF.

This chain links TRBV19 with TRBJ1-1; no clear D gene. CDR1 and CDR2 (germline): LNHDA, SQIVND (reference sequence). V was shortened by 5 bases and J by 2 bases, with 12 bases between the two germline ends. The CDR3 runs to 14 residues. The CDR3, as DNA: TGTGCCAGTAGTGCCGAAATCGTCAACACTGAAGCTTTCTTT. Translating gives CASSAEIVNTEAFF.

The CDR3 coding sequence is TGTGCCAGCAGTTACTCCGGGGGCGTCCAGCCCCAGCATTTT. Amino acids: CASSYSGGVQPQHF. The chain uses TRBV6-5 and TRBJ1-5, with TRBD1 as a possible D gene (6 bases). The CDR3 covers 14 residues. V gave up 0 bases and J gave up 7 bases, with 10 bases separating them. Germline V CDR1 and CDR2: MNHEY, SVGAGI.

The chain employs TRBV10-3 and TRBJ1-1; no clear D gene. V lost 3 bases and J lost 0, with 8 bases in between. The CDR3 spans 14 residues. Germline V CDR1 and CDR2: ENHRY, SYGVKD. The chain's CDR3 is CAISDQQMNTEAFF. DNA for the CDR3: TGTGCCATCAGTGATCAACAGATGAACACTGAAGCTTTCTTT.

This clone was detected once. The rearrangement uses TRBV2 and TRBJ1-6; TRBD1 might be the D (5 bases). The germline gives CDR1 SNHLY, CDR2 FYNNEI. The V end lost 8 bases, the J end lost 6 bases, and 11 bases lay between the germline ends. The length of the CDR3 is 13 residues. The CDR3 coding sequence is TGTGCCAGCCGGGGGTACCCTAATTCACCCCTCCACTTT. Translation gives CASRGYPNSPLHF.